This T cell receptor beta chain was found in a study of T cell responses to AZD1222 COVID-19 vaccine. About the research overall: Combined were second doses at about 4 or about 12 weeks. General observations from the study: Possibly, clonal diversity was underestimated; donors were largely white British and included more females. Unmutated regions of variants are reportedly targeted by nearly half of spike-specific TCRs. Recipients of two AZD1222 doses showed rising Spike-specific TCR breadth and depth.

As for this clone: Its antigen remains unidentified.

The data were produced by immunoSEQ multiplex PCR, yet TCRdb's version contains in-frame clones alone and is incomplete. The sample holds around 99,000 clones, about nine tenths seen once. This TCR came from an adult in good health. Sequencing used peripheral blood, obtained on day 0 of AZD1222 vaccination.

The CDR3: CASSFRDWSSYEQYF. DNA of the CDR3: TGTGCCAGCAGTTTCCGGGACTGGAGCTCCTACGAGCAGTACTTC. V gene TRBV2 combines with J gene TRBJ2-7, with a tentative D call TRBD2 (6 bases). The ends were cut back, 5 bases at V and 0 bases at J, with 14 bases in the middle. The CDR3 has 15 amino acids. Looked up from germline, CDR1 is SNHLY and CDR2 is FYNNEI.